This TCR beta chain was observed in a study of cytomegalovirus exposure and HLA in healthy donors. About the study: Earlier sequencing of 150 million to 200 million T cells yielded roughly 120 million unique TCR beta sequences.

Study outcomes and limitations: Most TCR sequences were uncommon, yet certain public TCRs appeared in many donors. Cytomegalovirus-associated status was assigned to fewer than 200 TCR beta chains. In an earlier analysis, in 620 or so donors, most V segments appeared productive either ~87% or ~30% of the time.

PCR involved 60 Vbeta and 13 Jbeta primers. Measured with immunoSEQ multiplex PCR; TCRdb has only the in-frame clones, and not every one. Among approximately 44,000 clones listed, 64% were seen once. V was clipped by 0 bases and J by 6 bases; unmatched bases: 6. The CDR3 totals 15 residues. From germline, CDR1 is SGHRS and CDR2 YFSETQ. For this clone: As yet, its antigen is unknown.

The sequence derives from a human donor in good health. Input material: PBMCs. V usage is TRBV5-1 and J usage is TRBJ1-1; 9 positions match TRBD1. The CDR3 spells CASSLARTGEAEAFF. The CDR3, as DNA: TGCGCCAGCAGCTTGGCCCGGACAGGGGAGGCTGAAGCTTTCTTT.